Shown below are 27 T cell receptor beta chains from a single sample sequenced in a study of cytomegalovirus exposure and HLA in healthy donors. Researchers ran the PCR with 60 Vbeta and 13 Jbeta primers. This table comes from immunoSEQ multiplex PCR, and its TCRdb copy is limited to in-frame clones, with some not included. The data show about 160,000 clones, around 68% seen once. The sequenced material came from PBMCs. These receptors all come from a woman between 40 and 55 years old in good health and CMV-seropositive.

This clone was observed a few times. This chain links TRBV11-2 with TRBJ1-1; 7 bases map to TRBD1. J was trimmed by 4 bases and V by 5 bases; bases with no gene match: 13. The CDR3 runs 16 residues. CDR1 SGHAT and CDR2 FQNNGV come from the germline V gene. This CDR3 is CASSPTNSQGFTEAFF. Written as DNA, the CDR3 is TGTGCCAGCAGCCCGACAAACTCACAGGGGTTCACTGAAGCTTTCTTT. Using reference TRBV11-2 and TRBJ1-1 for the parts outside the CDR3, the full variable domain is EAGVAQSPRYKIIEKRQSVAFWCNPISGHATLYWYQQILGQGPKLLIQFQNNGVVDDSQLPKDRFSAERLKGVDSTLKIQPAKLEDSAVYLCASSPTNSQGFTEAFFGQGTRLTVV.

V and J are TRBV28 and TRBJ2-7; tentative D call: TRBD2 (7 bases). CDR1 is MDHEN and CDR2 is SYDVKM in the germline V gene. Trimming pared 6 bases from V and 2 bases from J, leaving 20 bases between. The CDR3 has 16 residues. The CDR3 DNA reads TGTGCCAGCAGCCCAGGGGCCGCTAGCGGCGCCTACGAGCAGTACTTC. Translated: CASSPGAASGAYEQYF.

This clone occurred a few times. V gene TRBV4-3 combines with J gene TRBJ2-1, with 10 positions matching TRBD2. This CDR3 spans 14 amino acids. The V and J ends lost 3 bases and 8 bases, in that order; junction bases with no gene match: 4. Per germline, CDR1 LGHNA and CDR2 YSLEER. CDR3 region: CASSHASGGYEQFF. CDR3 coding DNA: TGCGCCAGCAGCCATGCTAGCGGGGGCTATGAGCAGTTCTTC.

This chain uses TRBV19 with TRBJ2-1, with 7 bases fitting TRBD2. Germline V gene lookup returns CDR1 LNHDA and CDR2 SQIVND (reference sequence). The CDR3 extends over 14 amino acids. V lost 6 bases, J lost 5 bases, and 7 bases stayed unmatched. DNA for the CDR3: TGTGCCAGTAGCGGGGGGACGGCGAACAATGAGCAGTTCTTC. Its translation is CASSGGTANNEQFF.

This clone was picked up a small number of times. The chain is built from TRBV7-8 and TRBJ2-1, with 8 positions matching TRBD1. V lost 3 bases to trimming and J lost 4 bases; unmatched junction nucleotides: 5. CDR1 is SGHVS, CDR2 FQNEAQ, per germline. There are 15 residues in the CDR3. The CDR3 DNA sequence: TGTGCCAGCAGCTTTCAGGGGGCCGTATACAATGAGCAGTTCTTC. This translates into CASSFQGAVYNEQFF.

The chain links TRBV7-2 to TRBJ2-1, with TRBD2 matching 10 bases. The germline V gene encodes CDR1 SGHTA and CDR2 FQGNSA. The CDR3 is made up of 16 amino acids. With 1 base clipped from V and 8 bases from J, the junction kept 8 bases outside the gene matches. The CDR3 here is CASSLGASGGNDEQFF. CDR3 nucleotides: TGTGCCAGCAGCTTAGGAGCTAGCGGGGGTAACGATGAGCAGTTCTTC.

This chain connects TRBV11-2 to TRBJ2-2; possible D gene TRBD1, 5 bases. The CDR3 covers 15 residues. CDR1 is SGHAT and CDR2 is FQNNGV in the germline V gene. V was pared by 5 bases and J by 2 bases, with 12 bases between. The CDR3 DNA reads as TGTGCCAGCAGCGAGACAGTTTTAAACACCGGGGAGCTGTTTTTT. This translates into CASSETVLNTGELFF.

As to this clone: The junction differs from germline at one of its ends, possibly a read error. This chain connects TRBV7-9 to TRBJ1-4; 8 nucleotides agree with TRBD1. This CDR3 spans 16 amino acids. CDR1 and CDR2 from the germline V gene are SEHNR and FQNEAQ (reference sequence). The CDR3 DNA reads TGTTCCAGCAGCTTAAGCCGGGACAGGTTGGGCGAAAAACTGTTTTTT. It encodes CSSSLSRDRLGEKLFF.

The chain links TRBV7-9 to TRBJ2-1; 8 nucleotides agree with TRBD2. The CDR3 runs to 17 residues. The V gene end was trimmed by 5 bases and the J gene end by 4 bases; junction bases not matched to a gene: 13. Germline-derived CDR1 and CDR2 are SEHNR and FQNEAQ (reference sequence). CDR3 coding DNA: TGTGCCAGCAGCCTGGGGGCCGGGAGGGAGGGGTACAATGAGCAGTTCTTC. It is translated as CASSLGAGREGYNEQFF.

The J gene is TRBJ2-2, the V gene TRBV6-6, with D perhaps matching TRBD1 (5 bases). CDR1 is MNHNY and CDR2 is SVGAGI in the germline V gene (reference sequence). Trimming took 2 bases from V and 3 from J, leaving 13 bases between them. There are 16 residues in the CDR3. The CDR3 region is CASSYQAGHYTGELFF. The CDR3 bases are TGTGCCAGCAGTTACCAGGCTGGACACTACACCGGGGAGCTGTTTTTT.

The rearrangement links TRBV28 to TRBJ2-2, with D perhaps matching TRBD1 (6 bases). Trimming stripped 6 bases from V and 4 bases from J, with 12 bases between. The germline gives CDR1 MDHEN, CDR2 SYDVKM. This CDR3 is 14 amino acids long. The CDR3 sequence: CASSPGQFTGELFF. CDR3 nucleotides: TGTGCCAGCAGCCCTGGACAGTTCACCGGGGAGCTGTTTTTT. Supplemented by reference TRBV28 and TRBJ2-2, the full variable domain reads DVKVTQSSRYLVKRTGEKVFLECVQDMDHENMFWYRQDPGLGLRLIYFSYDVKMKEKGDIPEGYSVSREKKERFSLILESASTNQTSMYLCASSPGQFTGELFFGEGSRLTVL.

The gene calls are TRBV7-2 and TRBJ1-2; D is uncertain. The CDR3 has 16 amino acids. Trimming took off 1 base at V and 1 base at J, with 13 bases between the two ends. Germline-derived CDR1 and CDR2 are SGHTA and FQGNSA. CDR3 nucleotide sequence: TGTGCCAGCAGCTTAGAAATTGGGCAGATTAACTATGGCTACACCTTC. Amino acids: CASSLEIGQINYGYTF.

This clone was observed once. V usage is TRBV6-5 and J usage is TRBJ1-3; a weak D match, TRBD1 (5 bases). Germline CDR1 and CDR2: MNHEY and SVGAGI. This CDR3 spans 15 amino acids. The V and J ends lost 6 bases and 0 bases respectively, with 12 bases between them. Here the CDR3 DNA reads TGTGCCAGCAGCCTTACGACAGCCTCTGGAAACACCATATATTTT. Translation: CASSLTTASGNTIYF.

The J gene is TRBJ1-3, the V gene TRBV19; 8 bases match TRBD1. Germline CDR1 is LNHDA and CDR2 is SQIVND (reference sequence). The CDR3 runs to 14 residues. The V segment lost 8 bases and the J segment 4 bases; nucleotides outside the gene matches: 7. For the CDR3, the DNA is TGTGCCAGTTCTGAACAGGGGGACGGAAACACCATATATTTT. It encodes CASSEQGDGNTIYF.

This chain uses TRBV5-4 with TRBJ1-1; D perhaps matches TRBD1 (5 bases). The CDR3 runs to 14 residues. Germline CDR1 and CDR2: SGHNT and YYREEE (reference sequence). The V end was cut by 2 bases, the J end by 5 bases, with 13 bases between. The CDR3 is CASSFWQGRTEAFF. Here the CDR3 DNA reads TGTGCCAGCAGCTTCTGGCAGGGAAGGACTGAAGCTTTCTTT.

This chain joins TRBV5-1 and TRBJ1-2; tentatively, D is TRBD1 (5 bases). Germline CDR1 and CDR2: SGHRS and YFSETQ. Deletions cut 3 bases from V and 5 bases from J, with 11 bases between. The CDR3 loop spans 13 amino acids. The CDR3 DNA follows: TGCGCCAGCAGCTCGGACCCAGGGTATGGCTACACCTTC. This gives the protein CASSSDPGYGYTF.

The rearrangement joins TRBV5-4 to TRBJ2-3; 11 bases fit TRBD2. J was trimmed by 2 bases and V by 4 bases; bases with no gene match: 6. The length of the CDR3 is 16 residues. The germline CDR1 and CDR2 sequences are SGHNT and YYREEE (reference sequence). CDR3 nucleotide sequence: TGTGCCAGCAGCACCCGACTAGCGGGGACCACAGATACGCAGTATTTT. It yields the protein CASSTRLAGTTDTQYF.

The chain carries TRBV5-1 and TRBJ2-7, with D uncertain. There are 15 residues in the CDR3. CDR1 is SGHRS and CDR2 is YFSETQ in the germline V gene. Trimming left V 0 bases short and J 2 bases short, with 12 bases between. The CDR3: CASSLAQTTPYEQYF. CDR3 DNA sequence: TGCGCCAGCAGCTTGGCCCAGACAACTCCCTACGAGCAGTACTTC. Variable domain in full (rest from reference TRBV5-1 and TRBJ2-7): KAGVTQTPRYLIKTRGQQVTLSCSPISGHRSVSWYQQTPGQGLQFLFEYFSETQRNKGNFPGRFSGRQFSNSRSEMNVSTLELGDSALYLCASSLAQTTPYEQYFGPGTRLTVT.

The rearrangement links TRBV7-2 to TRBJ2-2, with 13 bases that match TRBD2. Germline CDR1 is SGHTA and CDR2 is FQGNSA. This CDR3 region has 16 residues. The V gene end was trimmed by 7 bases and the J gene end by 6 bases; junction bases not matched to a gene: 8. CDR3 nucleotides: TGTGCCAGCATGCTGACTAGCGGGGGGTATTCCGGGGAGCTGTTTTTT. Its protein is CASMLTSGGYSGELFF.

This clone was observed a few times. CDR3 in amino acids: CASSLQAPYYGYTF. The CDR3 DNA is TGTGCCAGCAGTTTACAGGCCCCATACTATGGCTACACCTTC. The V and J genes are TRBV28 and TRBJ1-2; no firm D call. V was pared by 2 bases and J by 3 bases, with 10 bases between. The CDR3 extends over 14 amino acids. The germline gives CDR1 MDHEN, CDR2 SYDVKM.

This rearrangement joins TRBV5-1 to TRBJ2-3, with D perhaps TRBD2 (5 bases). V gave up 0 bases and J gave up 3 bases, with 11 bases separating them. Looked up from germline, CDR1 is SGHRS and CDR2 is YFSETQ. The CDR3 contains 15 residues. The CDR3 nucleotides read TGCGCCAGCAGCTTGGTCCGGGGTACGACAGATACGCAGTATTTT. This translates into CASSLVRGTTDTQYF. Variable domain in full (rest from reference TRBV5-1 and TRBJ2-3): KAGVTQTPRYLIKTRGQQVTLSCSPISGHRSVSWYQQTPGQGLQFLFEYFSETQRNKGNFPGRFSGRQFSNSRSEMNVSTLELGDSALYLCASSLVRGTTDTQYFGPGTRLTVL.

CDR3 residues: CASSIGQGCGYTF. CDR3 nucleotides: TGTGCCAGTAGTATAGGACAGGGATGTGGCTACACCTTC. The chain employs TRBV19 and TRBJ1-2, with TRBD1 matching over 7 bases. With 1 base clipped from V and 7 bases from J, the junction kept 3 bases outside the gene matches. Germline assignment: CDR1 LNHDA and CDR2 SQIVND (reference sequence). This CDR3 has 13 residues.

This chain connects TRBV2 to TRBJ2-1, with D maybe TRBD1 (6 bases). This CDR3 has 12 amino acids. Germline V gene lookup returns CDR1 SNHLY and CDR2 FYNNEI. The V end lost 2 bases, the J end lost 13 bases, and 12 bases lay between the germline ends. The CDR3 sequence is CASSESTQGQFF. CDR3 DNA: TGTGCCAGCAGTGAAAGTACACAGGGTCAGTTCTTC.

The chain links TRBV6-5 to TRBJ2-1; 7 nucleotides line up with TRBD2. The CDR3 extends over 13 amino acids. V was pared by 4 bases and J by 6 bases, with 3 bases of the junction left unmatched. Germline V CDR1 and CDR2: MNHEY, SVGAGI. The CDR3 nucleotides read TGTGCCAGCAGTTCTGGGACTACCAATGAGCAGTTCTTC. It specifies CASSSGTTNEQFF.

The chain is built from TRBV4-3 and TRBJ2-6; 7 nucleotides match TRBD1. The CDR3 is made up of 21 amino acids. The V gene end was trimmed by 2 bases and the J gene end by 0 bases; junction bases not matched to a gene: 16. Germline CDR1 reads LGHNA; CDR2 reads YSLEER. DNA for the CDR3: TGCGCCAGCAGCCAAATTGCCCCGACCGGGACAGATTCCTCTGGGGCCAACGTCCTGACTTTC. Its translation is CASSQIAPTGTDSSGANVLTF.

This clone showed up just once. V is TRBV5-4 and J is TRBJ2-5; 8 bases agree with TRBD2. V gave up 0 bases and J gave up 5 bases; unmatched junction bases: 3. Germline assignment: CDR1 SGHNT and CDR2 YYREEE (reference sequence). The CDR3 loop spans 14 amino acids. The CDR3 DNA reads TGTGCCAGCAGCTTGGCTAGCGGGTGGGAGACCCAGTACTTC. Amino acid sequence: CASSLASGWETQYF.

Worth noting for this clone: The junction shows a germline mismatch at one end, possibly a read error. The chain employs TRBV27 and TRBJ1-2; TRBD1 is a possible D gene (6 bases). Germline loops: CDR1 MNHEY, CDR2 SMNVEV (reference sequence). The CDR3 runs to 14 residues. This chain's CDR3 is CASSLGGTNYGYPF. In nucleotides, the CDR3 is TGTGCCAGCAGTCTAGGGGGGACTAACTATGGCTACCCCTTC.